This TCR beta chain was obtained from a study of radiation and T cells in renal cell carcinoma. Study outcomes and limitations: From baseline, blood top tumor clonotypes peaked at 2 weeks post-radiation. No pretreatment tumor biopsies were available for baseline clonotypes.

For this clone: Its antigen remains unidentified.

Specified time point: blood 4 weeks post-SBRT, at nephrectomy. Treatment specified: 15 Gy SBRT to primary tumor, nephrectomy 4 weeks later. Nephrectomy followed 15 Gy stereotactic body radiation by 4 weeks. This renal cell carcinoma was of the clear cell type. This CDR3 has 15 amino acids. Deletions cut 2 bases from V and 2 bases from J, with 13 bases between. CDR1 and CDR2 from the germline V gene are LNHDA and SQIVND (reference sequence). Assay: immunoSEQ multiplex PCR; the TCRdb copy retains only in-frame clones and omits some. The sample yields 60,000 to 95,000 clones, 83% seen once. The chain employs TRBV19 and TRBJ2-7; no clear D gene. This receptor was obtained from a woman aged 55-75 years with renal cell carcinoma. The specimen was blood, collected from a patient whose treatment included radiotherapy and nephrectomy. The CDR3 here is CASSILSAPPYEQYF. CDR3 coding DNA: TGTGCCAGTAGTATACTCTCGGCTCCCCCCTACGAGCAGTACTTC.